The present T cell receptor beta chain was sequenced within a study of blood T cell repertoires in COVID-19. Study-level information: Collection of acute and convalescent COVID-19 samples took place in the United States, Italy and Spain.

Original processing notes: For nucleated cells, counts were estimated from reference gene primer amplification. Clones were read by immunoSEQ multiplex PCR, and TCRdb kept only the in-frame ones, dropping some. V and J calls plus clone size are reproduced from that table; the DNA served to infer D and trimming. The data contain a few hundred thousand clones, about four fifths of them singletons. Adults between roughly 18 and 90 years of age took part from about two dozen US areas. Cohort allocation depended upon clinical history that participants reported. Germline lookup yields CDR1 PRHDT and CDR2 FYEKMQ (reference sequence). V was shortened by 0 bases and J by 4 bases, with 15 bases between the two germline ends. The CDR3 length is 16 residues.

This sequence originates from a man in his fifties who had recovered from COVID-19. The gene calls are TRBV13 and TRBJ1-2, with TRBD1 as a possible D gene (6 bases). The sample consisted of PBMCs or T cells enriched from blood (not recorded which). As DNA, the CDR3 is TGTGCCAGCAGCTTAGGCCGACAGGTTTTAGGCTATGGCTACACCTTC. Its protein product is CASSLGRQVLGYGYTF.